Listed here are 2 T cell receptor beta chains from one sample, sequenced in a study of blood T cell repertoires in COVID-19. TCRdb's table, derived via immunoSEQ multiplex PCR, lists solely in-frame clones and lacks some. The sample records 380,000 or so clones, roughly 90% being singletons. The sequenced material came from PBMCs or T cells enriched from blood (not recorded which). The receptor source for this set is a woman aged 25-40 years with acute COVID-19.

J is TRBJ1-5 and V is TRBV19, with D possibly matching TRBD1 (6 bases). Germline loops: CDR1 LNHDA, CDR2 SQIVND (reference sequence). The CDR3 is made up of 15 amino acids. Between the trimmed V and J ends, which lost 8 bases and 7 bases, there was a span of 21 bases. This chain's CDR3 is CASGPLAGAEQPQHF. In DNA form, the CDR3 reads TGTGCCAGTGGTCCTCTGGCAGGGGCAGAACAGCCCCAGCATTTT.

The rearrangement links TRBV10-3 to TRBJ2-5; a possible D gene is TRBD2 (6 bases). Germline-derived CDR1 and CDR2 are ENHRY and SYGVKD. With 0 bases removed from V and 4 bases from J, the gap between germline ends came to 9 bases. This CDR3 contains 14 residues. CDR3 in amino acids: CAISESAGRETQYF. For the CDR3, the DNA is TGTGCCATCAGTGAGTCAGCCGGGAGAGAGACCCAGTACTTC.